Sequencing of this T cell receptor (beta chain) was carried out in a study of T cells in Graves' hyperthyroidism and ophthalmopathy. The study, taken as a whole, reports: The blood repertoire included most of the expanded thyroid clonotypes above 0.001.

The CDR3 regions of TCR beta were amplified from RNA transcripts. Using the HTBI primer set, a first-round RT-PCR was run on the TCR CDR3. MiXCR, applied by TCRdb to the multiplex PCR reads, yields one record per CDR3 protein. This sample carries 330,000 or so distinct CDR3 sequences, about a sixth of them seen once, and the ten largest clones take roughly 15%. Uncontrolled infection, other autoimmune disease, pregnancy and lactation each barred patients from inclusion. Each diagnosis drew on symptoms, thyroxine, TRAb, thyroid ultrasound and orbital computed tomography findings. Using more than 7.5 ml of fresh peripheral blood, PBMCs were prepared. With regard to this clonotype: Its matching antigen is unknown.

Sequencing was done on a sample of blood. The sequence derives from a woman between 40 and 50 years old with Graves' ophthalmopathy.

The CDR3 DNA is TGTGCCAGCAGGGGAGCGGGACATAAGTACGAGCAGTACTTC. Translating it yields CASRGAGHKYEQYF. The chain employs TRBV6-1 and TRBJ2-7, with D perhaps matching TRBD2 (7 bases). Germline assignment: CDR1 MNHNS and CDR2 SASEGT. The V end was cut by 6 bases, the J end by 4 bases, with 16 bases between. The CDR3 contains 14 residues.